This is a list of T cell receptor beta chains from one sample in a study of blood T cell repertoires in COVID-19. Sequencing used immunoSEQ multiplex PCR; TCRdb keeps in-frame clones, though not all of them. Of 140,000 to 150,000 clones in the sample, approximately 82% were seen once. The material sequenced was peripheral blood. These receptors all stem from a man aged 55 to 70 with active or convalescent COVID-19. Both conserved end residues are part of each CDR3. Each record gives: CDR3 length, V gene, clone size, J gene, D gene, CDR3 protein, CDR3 DNA. D genes are given only for firm matches. Rows may omit the clone size; those that give it use once, few, many or a size class.

16	TRBV7-2	.	TRBJ1-3	.	CASSLSGGSSGNTIYF	TGTGCCAGCAGCTTATCGGGTGGAAGCTCTGGAAACACCATATATTTT
15	TRBV5-1	.	TRBJ2-3	TRBD2	CASGILAGGADTQYF	TGCGCCAGTGGGATTCTAGCGGGAGGCGCAGATACGCAGTATTTT
17	TRBV4-1	.	TRBJ1-6	TRBD1	CASSQGGQVIYNSPLHF	TGCGCCAGCAGCCAAGGGGGACAGGTGATATATAATTCACCCCTCCACTTT
14	TRBV4-3	.	TRBJ2-5	.	CASSQSTAEETQYF	TGCGCCAGCAGCCAGTCCACGGCGGAAGAGACCCAGTACTTC
11	TRBV28	.	TRBJ2-5	.	CASRQRETQYF	TGTGCCAGCCGACAAAGGGAGACCCAGTACTTC
16	TRBV7-6	few	TRBJ1-3	.	CASSSPGQDSGNTIYF	TGTGCCAGCAGCTCTCCCGGACAAGATTCTGGAAACACCATATATTTT
14	TRBV19	.	TRBJ1-6	.	CASSGASYNSPLHF	TGTGCCAGTAGTGGGGCGTCCTATAATTCACCCCTCCACTTT
16	TRBV3-1/TRBV3-2	.	TRBJ2-1	TRBD2	CASSQDRLAGSNEQFF	TGTGCCAGCAGCCAAGATCGACTAGCGGGGAGTAATGAGCAGTTCTTC
17	TRBV19	.	TRBJ2-3	TRBD2	CASQREAPAASTDTQYF	TGTGCCAGCCAGCGGGAGGCACCGGCCGCTAGCACAGATACGCAGTATTTT
15	TRBV27	.	TRBJ1-1	TRBD1	CASSPGTGGGTEAFF	TGTGCCAGCAGCCCCGGGACAGGGGGCGGCACTGAAGCTTTCTTT
13	TRBV10-3	.	TRBJ1-2	TRBD1	CASWGQGAFGYTF	TGTGCCTCGTGGGGACAGGGGGCTTTTGGCTACACCTTC
15	TRBV27	.	TRBJ2-3	.	CASSDRTASTDTQYF	TGTGCCAGCAGTGACCGGACAGCTAGCACAGATACGCAGTATTTT
19	TRBV11-3	.	TRBJ2-1	TRBD1	CASSLGIPLDRGPNNEQFF	TGTGCCAGCAGCTTAGGAATCCCCCTCGACAGGGGGCCAAACAATGAGCAGTTCTTC
16	TRBV7-9	.	TRBJ2-3	.	CASSLEGQTSTDTQYF	TGTGCCAGCAGCTTAGAAGGACAAACTAGCACAGATACGCAGTATTTT
13	TRBV9	.	TRBJ2-1	.	CASSAGAYNEQFF	TGTGCCAGCAGCGCGGGGGCCTACAATGAGCAGTTCTTC
13	TRBV29-1	.	TRBJ1-2	.	CSVGGGDLSGYTF	TGCAGCGTTGGAGGGGGGGACCTGAGTGGCTACACCTTC
15	TRBV19	.	TRBJ1-4	.	CASREQGLLNEKLFF	TGTGCCAGTCGGGAGCAGGGTTTACTGAATGAAAAACTGTTTTTT
15	TRBV5-8	.	TRBJ1-1	TRBD1	CASSAYHRGRTEAFF	TGTGCCAGCAGCGCCTACCACAGGGGGCGGACTGAAGCTTTCTTT
15	TRBV11-3	.	TRBJ1-6	TRBD1	CASRRDTGGNSPLHF	TGTGCCAGCAGACGTGACACAGGGGGAAATTCACCCCTCCACTTT
15	TRBV10-3	.	TRBJ1-4	TRBD1	CASNQGASANEKLFF	TGTGCCAGCAACCAGGGGGCTAGTGCTAATGAAAAACTGTTTTTT
15	TRBV9	.	TRBJ1-5	.	CASSAQGGEYQPQHF	TGTGCCAGCAGCGCCCAGGGAGGAGAATATCAGCCCCAGCATTTT
15	TRBV11-2	.	TRBJ1-2	TRBD1	CASSLDRHKDYGYTF	TGTGCCAGCAGCCTGGACAGGCACAAAGACTATGGCTACACCTTC
14	TRBV2	few	TRBJ1-4	.	CASSDGQGNEKLFF	TGTGCCAGCAGTGATGGGCAGGGTAACGAAAAACTGTTTTTT
13	TRBV5-5	.	TRBJ2-6	.	CASRLSGANVLTF	TGTGCCAGCAGACTCTCCGGGGCCAACGTCCTGACTTTC
15	TRBV30	.	TRBJ1-6	.	CASPSGSSYNSPLHF	TGTGCCTCTCCTTCCGGTAGCTCCTATAATTCACCCCTCCACTTT
13	TRBV10-2	.	TRBJ1-1	.	CASGSAGYTEAFF	TGCGCCAGCGGGTCGGCGGGCTATACTGAAGCTTTCTTT
14	TRBV5-1	once	TRBJ1-1	.	CASSLYQANTEAFF	TGCGCCAGCAGCTTGTACCAGGCCAACACTGAAGCTTTCTTT
13	TRBV6-5	.	TRBJ1-5	.	CASSYREGQPQHF	TGTGCCAGCAGTTACAGGGAGGGTCAGCCCCAGCATTTT
17	TRBV5-6	.	TRBJ2-1	TRBD2	CASSLMLAGAWSDEQFF	TGTGCCAGCAGCTTGATGTTAGCGGGGGCATGGTCGGATGAGCAGTTCTTC
16	TRBV9	.	TRBJ2-3	.	CASSVEWGSYTDTQYF	TGTGCCAGCAGCGTAGAGTGGGGCTCCTACACAGATACGCAGTATTTT
14	TRBV9	few	TRBJ1-4	.	CASSSSGAYEKLFF	TGTGCCAGCAGCTCTAGCGGGGCTTATGAAAAACTGTTTTTT
17	TRBV7-8	.	TRBJ1-5	.	CASSLIVTSSGNQPQHF	TGTGCCAGCAGCTTAATTGTAACAAGCTCAGGGAATCAGCCCCAGCATTTT
13	TRBV4-1	.	TRBJ2-7	.	CASSQETVYEQYF	TGCGCCAGCAGCCAAGAGACTGTCTACGAGCAGTACTTC
18	TRBV27	.	TRBJ2-3	TRBD2	CASSYIKTSGGPTDTQYF	TGTGCCAGCAGTTATATTAAGACTAGCGGGGGTCCCACAGATACGCAGTATTTT
12	TRBV7-2	.	TRBJ1-6	TRBD1	CAGTGINSPLHF	TGTGCCGGGACAGGGATTAATTCACCCCTCCACTTT
16	TRBV19	.	TRBJ1-5	TRBD1	CASSMKGAGSNQPQHF	TGTGCCAGTAGTATGAAGGGGGCGGGAAGCAATCAGCCCCAGCATTTT
15	TRBV5-1	.	TRBJ1-1	.	CASSLRQGVNTEAFF	TGCGCCAGCAGCTTGAGGCAGGGCGTGAACACTGAAGCTTTCTTT
14	TRBV5-4	.	TRBJ2-3	.	CASSFPREGDTQYF	TGTGCCAGCAGCTTCCCCAGGGAAGGAGATACGCAGTATTTT
15	TRBV5-1	.	TRBJ2-3	.	CASSLKGTGADTQYF	TGCGCCAGCAGTCTGAAGGGAACGGGGGCAGATACGCAGTATTTT
15	TRBV4-3	.	TRBJ1-1	.	CASSQAAYLNTEAFF	TGCGCCAGCAGCCAGGCGGCCTACTTGAACACTGAAGCTTTCTTT
14	TRBV7-8	.	TRBJ1-2	TRBD1	CASSLGTGASGYTF	TGTGCCAGCAGCTTGGGGACAGGGGCCTCCGGCTACACCTTC
13	TRBV2	.	TRBJ2-7	TRBD1	CASTGQGPYEQYF	TGTGCCAGCACGGGACAGGGGCCCTACGAGCAGTACTTC
14	TRBV18	.	TRBJ1-2	TRBD1	CASSPTGGDYGYTF	TGTGCCAGCTCACCGACAGGGGGCGACTATGGCTACACCTTC
14	TRBV6-5	few	TRBJ2-5	TRBD2	CATRGVQGLETQYF	TGTGCCACGCGGGGGGTACAGGGTCTGGAGACCCAGTACTTC
12	TRBV5-6	.	TRBJ1-2	.	CASSSTGYGYTF	TGTGCCAGCAGCTCGACAGGCTATGGCTACACCTTC
12	TRBV7-9	few	TRBJ2-7	.	CASSYSTYEQYF	TGTGCCAGCAGCTACAGTACCTACGAGCAGTACTTC
12	TRBV24-1	.	TRBJ2-1	.	CATSDFFNEQFF	TGTGCCACCAGTGATTTCTTCAATGAGCAGTTCTTC
19	TRBV19	.	TRBJ2-2	TRBD1	CASSPRKKETGIWSGELFF	TGTGCCAGTAGTCCCCGAAAAAAGGAGACAGGGATTTGGTCCGGGGAGCTGTTTTTT
15	TRBV2	.	TRBJ2-7	TRBD2	CASSATSAFSYEQYF	TGTGCCAGCAGTGCCACTAGCGCCTTCTCCTACGAGCAGTACTTC
15	TRBV7-9	.	TRBJ1-1	TRBD1	CASSQQGAGRTEAFF	TGTGCCAGCAGCCAACAGGGGGCAGGGAGGACTGAAGCTTTCTTT
17	TRBV3-1/TRBV3-2	.	TRBJ1-1	TRBD1	CASSRQVTGGRLTEAFF	TGTGCCAGCAGCCGCCAAGTTACAGGGGGCCGTCTCACTGAAGCTTTCTTT
15	TRBV11-3	.	TRBJ2-1	.	CASSLEGLGSNEQFF	TGTGCCAGCAGCTTAGAGGGTCTAGGAAGCAATGAGCAGTTCTTC
15	TRBV7-2	.	TRBJ2-5	.	CASSRGTGRRETQYF	TGTGCCAGCAGCCGGGGAACAGGGCGGCGAGAGACCCAGTACTTC